The 27 T cell receptor beta chains given below trace back to one sample, sequenced in a study of blood T cell repertoires in COVID-19. Generated by immunoSEQ multiplex PCR, the TCRdb table keeps only in-frame clones and is missing some. The table has 250,000 to 300,000 clones, approximately 85% seen once. Sequencing used PBMCs or T cells enriched from blood (not recorded which). Receptor source: a woman in her 30s who had recovered from COVID-19.

This clone appeared a single time. Compared with germline, one end of the junction differs, possibly owing to a read error. The rearrangement uses TRBV6-1 and TRBJ1-2, with 8 bases identical to TRBD1. The CDR3 is made up of 18 amino acids. Germline-derived CDR1 and CDR2 are MNHNS and SASEGT. CDR3 amino acids: CASRDRGRGIRWDYGYTF. The DNA of the CDR3 is TGTGCCAGCCGTGACAGGGGCAGGGGGATACGGTGGGACTATGGCTACACCTTC.

In this sample, this clone turned up once. The gene calls are TRBV4-1 and TRBJ1-2; D gene unclear. Trimming left V 0 bases short and J 4 bases short, with 12 bases between. The CDR3 is 15 amino acids. CDR1 and CDR2 from the germline V gene are MGHRA and YSYEKL. The chain's CDR3 is CASSQEAGIGYGYTF. The CDR3, as DNA: TGCGCCAGCAGCCAAGAAGCGGGGATTGGCTATGGCTACACCTTC.

The CDR3 is CASSSRLGGSTYNEQFF. The CDR3 nucleotides read TGTGCCAGCAGCTCCAGGTTGGGGGGATCCACATACAATGAGCAGTTCTTC. This sequence joins TRBV11-2 and TRBJ2-1; tentatively, D is TRBD2 (6 bases). Germline loops: CDR1 SGHAT, CDR2 FQNNGV. This CDR3 has 17 amino acids. The V end lost 4 bases, the J end lost 4 bases, and 20 bases lay between the germline ends.

The J gene is TRBJ2-2, the V gene TRBV25-1, with a tentative D call TRBD2 (5 bases). This CDR3 has 16 amino acids. Germline CDR1 MGHDK, CDR2 SYGVNS. The V gene lost 1 base and the J gene lost 3 bases, with 12 bases spanning the gap. The CDR3: CASSELGRIDTGELFF. CDR3 in DNA: TGTGCCAGCAGTGAATTAGGGAGAATTGACACCGGGGAGCTGTTTTTT. The full variable domain, rest sourced from reference TRBV25-1 and TRBJ2-2, is EADIYQTPRYLVIGTGKKITLECSQTMGHDKMYWYQQDPGMELHLIHYSYGVNSTEKGDLSSESTVSRIRTEHFPLTLESARPSHTSQYLCASSELGRIDTGELFFGEGSRLTVL.

The chain couples TRBV7-9 to TRBJ2-1, with 10 bases matching TRBD1. This CDR3 is built from 17 residues. The J segment lost 6 bases and the V segment lost 6 bases, leaving 14 bases of the junction unmatched. Germline V lookup: CDR1 SEHNR, CDR2 FQNEAQ (reference sequence). CDR3 sequence: CASSSPPTGGGINEQFF. CDR3 in DNA: TGTGCCAGCAGTTCTCCCCCGACAGGGGGCGGGATCAATGAGCAGTTCTTC.

This chain connects TRBV7-6 to TRBJ2-5; 8 bases fit TRBD2. The CDR3 extends over 17 amino acids. Trimming cost V 5 bases and J 4 bases; bases outside gene matches: 15. Germline loops: CDR1 SGHVS, CDR2 FNYEAQ. CDR3 in amino acids: CASSPSSGTRVAETQYF. The CDR3 bases are TGTGCCAGCAGCCCAAGCTCCGGGACTAGGGTCGCAGAGACCCAGTACTTC.

This clone has just one count. V is TRBV9 and J is TRBJ1-1, with D maybe TRBD1 (6 bases). The V gene lost 1 base and the J gene lost 2 bases, with 12 bases spanning the gap. CDR3 length: 15 amino acids. The germline V gene encodes CDR1 SGDLS and CDR2 YYNGEE. DNA for the CDR3: TGTGCCAGCAGCGTAAACCTAGGGGGTAACACTGAAGCTTTCTTT. It encodes CASSVNLGGNTEAFF.

The chain joins TRBV6-2 or TRBV6-3 to TRBJ1-1; a weak D match, TRBD1 (5 bases). Trimming removed 6 bases from V and 1 base from J, with 12 bases in between. The germline V gene encodes CDR1 MNHEY and CDR2 SVGEGT. The CDR3 length is 14 residues. The CDR3 spells CASSLTVQNTEAFF. The CDR3 region has the DNA TGTGCCAGCAGCCTGACAGTACAGAACACTGAAGCTTTCTTT.

The genes are TRBV9 and TRBJ1-3; tentative D call: TRBD1 (6 bases). Trimming stripped 0 bases from V and 1 base from J, with 17 bases between. CDR1 and CDR2 (germline): SGDLS, YYNGEE. This CDR3 has 18 residues. In DNA form, the CDR3 reads TGTGCCAGCAGCGTAGACCCAAGGCCTCAGGGGTCTGGAAACACCATATATTTT. It yields the protein CASSVDPRPQGSGNTIYF.

The V call is TRBV7-9, the J call TRBJ2-3; TRBD1 is a possible D gene (5 bases). Trimming shortened V by 7 bases and J by 3 bases, and 8 bases separated the two germline ends. Germline values: CDR1 SEHNR, CDR2 FQNEAQ (reference sequence). This CDR3 region has 12 residues. The CDR3 protein is CASKGATDTQYF. CDR3 DNA sequence: TGTGCCAGCAAAGGGGCTACAGATACGCAGTATTTT.

The chain recombines TRBV10-3 with TRBJ2-1, with TRBD2 as a possible D gene (6 bases). With 10 bases removed from V and 4 bases from J, the gap between germline ends came to 26 bases. The germline CDR1 and CDR2 sequences are ENHRY and SYGVKD. The CDR3 contains 17 residues. The CDR3 DNA is TGTGCCACCTCTGACACCACCCTAGCGAGACTGTACAATGAGCAGTTCTTC. It codes for CATSDTTLARLYNEQFF.

This clone was detected once. The V gene is TRBV7-2, the J gene TRBJ1-6, with 9 bases fitting TRBD1. J lost 14 bases, V lost 0 bases, and 14 bases had no gene match. The CDR3 spans 17 residues. CDR1 is SGHTA, CDR2 FQGNSA, per germline. CDR3: CASSLAFFRDRASALHF. Written as DNA, the CDR3 is TGTGCCAGCAGCTTAGCGTTTTTCCGGGACAGGGCCTCGGCCCTCCACTTT.

V is TRBV5-4 and J is TRBJ2-7, with D possibly matching TRBD2 (6 bases). The CDR3 runs 16 residues. Germline V gives CDR1 SGHNT, CDR2 YYREEE (reference sequence). V was pared by 4 bases and J by 7 bases, with 24 bases between. The CDR3 loop reads CASSRTRDSQTREQYF. The CDR3 DNA reads TGTGCCAGCAGCAGGACCCGGGACTCCCAGACGCGGGAGCAGTACTTC.

Of note for this clone: Other DNA sequences of this sample code for an identical CDR3. V usage is TRBV4-1 and J usage is TRBJ1-5; 8 bases are shared with TRBD1. Trimming at V came to 4 bases and at J to 0 bases, leaving 5 bases not matched to a gene. The CDR3 contains 16 residues. CDR1 and CDR2 (germline): MGHRA, YSYEKL. The CDR3 reads CASSLGTGYSNQPQHF. The CDR3 region has the DNA TGCGCCAGCAGCCTCGGGACAGGATATAGCAATCAGCCCCAGCATTTT.

The CDR3 here is CSASGRLAGVNEQFF. The CDR3 DNA reads TGCAGTGCCAGTGGGAGACTAGCGGGAGTGAATGAGCAGTTCTTC. This chain links TRBV20-1 with TRBJ2-1; 12 bases are a match to TRBD2. In germline, CDR1 is DFQATT, CDR2 SNEGSKA (reference sequence). V lost 6 bases to trimming and J lost 7 bases; unmatched junction nucleotides: 10. This CDR3 spans 15 amino acids.

The chain couples TRBV24-1 to TRBJ2-5; 7 positions agree with TRBD2. V lost 2 bases, J lost 1 base, and 3 bases stayed unmatched. From germline, CDR1 is KGHDR and CDR2 SFDVKD. The CDR3 sequence is 15 residues long. The CDR3 DNA sequence: TGTGCCACCAGTGATTGGGAGGGGTTCCAAGAGACCCAGTACTTC. Translated: CATSDWEGFQETQYF.

This clone has a single count. The chain is built from TRBV4-3 and TRBJ1-1; tentatively, D is TRBD1 (6 bases). Trimming removed 0 bases from V and 0 bases from J, with 14 bases in between. This CDR3 has 17 amino acids. Looked up from germline, CDR1 is LGHNA and CDR2 is YSLEER. CDR3 protein: CASSQDWGPNLNTEAFF. CDR3 sequence (DNA): TGCGCCAGCAGCCAAGACTGGGGGCCTAACTTGAACACTGAAGCTTTCTTT.

The rearrangement links TRBV7-2 to TRBJ1-4; D gene ambiguous. The ends were cut back, 2 bases at V and 4 bases at J, with 11 bases in the middle. The CDR3 is 15 residues long. From germline, CDR1 is SGHTA and CDR2 FQGNSA. CDR3 DNA: TGTGCCAGCAGCTTATGGGGAGGGTTTAATGAAAAACTGTTTTTT. This translates into CASSLWGGFNEKLFF.

The rearrangement joins TRBV15 to TRBJ1-2; D perhaps matches TRBD1 (6 bases). The CDR3 contains 15 residues. V was trimmed by 0 bases and J by 4 bases, leaving 12 bases between them. Germline lookup yields CDR1 LNHNV and CDR2 YYDKDF (reference sequence). The CDR3 sequence is CATSREGGQIYGYTF. As DNA, the CDR3 is TGTGCCACCAGCAGAGAGGGGGGGCAAATCTATGGCTACACCTTC.

This chain joins TRBV10-3 and TRBJ1-2; 8 bases line up with TRBD1. V shed 2 bases and J 4 bases; nucleotides not matched to a gene: 6. Germline-derived CDR1 and CDR2 are ENHRY and SYGVKD. The CDR3 spans 15 residues. DNA for the CDR3: TGTGCCATCAGTGAGGGAGACAGGGGAGGCTATGGCTACACCTTC. This gives the protein CAISEGDRGGYGYTF.

The rearrangement joins TRBV28 to TRBJ2-7, with TRBD2 identical over 10 bases. Germline V CDR1 and CDR2: MDHEN, SYDVKM. V dropped 5 bases and J dropped 3; count of bases not matched to a gene: 10. The length of the CDR3 is 16 residues. In DNA, the CDR3 is TGTGCCAGCAGTCCGGCTCCCGGGACTAGCGACTACGAGCAGTACTTC. Protein sequence: CASSPAPGTSDYEQYF.

The chain recombines TRBV4-3 with TRBJ1-2; D possibly corresponds to TRBD1 (5 bases). V was pared by 4 bases and J by 7 bases, with 22 bases between. Germline V CDR1 and CDR2: LGHNA, YSLEER. The CDR3 is 16 residues long. The chain's CDR3 is CASSPFAGGGVGGYTF. CDR3 sequence (DNA): TGCGCCAGCAGCCCATTCGCGGGGGGGGGAGTCGGTGGCTACACCTTC.

V and J are TRBV6-5 and TRBJ2-3; 11 bases match TRBD2. The V gene's germline CDR1 is MNHEY and CDR2 SVGAGI. The CDR3 sequence is 15 residues long. The V gene end was trimmed by 0 bases and the J gene end by 5 bases; junction bases not matched to a gene: 1. The CDR3, as DNA: TGTGCCAGCAGTTACTCGGGGACTAGCGGAGATACGCAGTATTTT. This gives the protein CASSYSGTSGDTQYF.

V gene TRBV19 combines with J gene TRBJ1-1, with D perhaps TRBD1 (6 bases). This CDR3 has 12 amino acids. The ends were cut back, 2 bases at V and 7 bases at J, with 8 bases in the middle. Germline V gene lookup returns CDR1 LNHDA and CDR2 SQIVND (reference sequence). DNA for the CDR3: TGTGCCAGTAGTATACAGGGGTTTGAAGCTTTCTTT. Translated: CASSIQGFEAFF.

This clone turned up a few times. This chain links TRBV11-1 with TRBJ2-7; D may be TRBD2 (7 bases). The CDR3 totals 13 residues. Per the germline V gene, CDR1 is SGHAT and CDR2 is FQDESV (reference sequence). Between the trimmed V and J ends, which lost 4 bases and 7 bases, there was a span of 14 bases. The DNA of the CDR3 is TGTGCCAGCAGCTCAAGCAGGGGAGGGGAGCAGTACTTC. Its protein is CASSSSRGGEQYF.

The DNA of the CDR3 is TGTGCCAGCTCACGAAGTTTGGCGGGACAGGGAAACCTACCCCAGCATTTT. It translates to CASSRSLAGQGNLPQHF. The chain couples TRBV18 to TRBJ1-5, with TRBD1 matching over 9 bases. Germline CDR1 and CDR2: KGHSH and LQKENI. The V segment lost 4 bases and the J segment 10 bases; nucleotides outside the gene matches: 17. CDR3 length equals 17 residues.

This chain connects TRBV27 to TRBJ2-3, with TRBD2 matching over 7 bases. Unmatched junction bases numbered 12, after V lost 1 base and J lost 8 bases. This CDR3 region has 16 residues. From germline, CDR1 is MNHEY and CDR2 SMNVEV (reference sequence). This CDR3 is CASSLLSGLGLGTQYF. CDR3 nucleotides: TGTGCCAGCAGTTTATTGTCCGGACTAGGGCTCGGTACGCAGTATTTT.